Shown below are 13 T cell receptor beta chains from a single sample sequenced in a study of blood T cell repertoires in COVID-19. Measured with immunoSEQ multiplex PCR; TCRdb has only the in-frame clones, and not every one. The table lists roughly 300,000 clones, approximately 90% of them singletons. Input material: PBMCs or T cells enriched from blood (not recorded which). The origin of the receptors is a woman aged 25 to 45 who had recovered from COVID-19.

The rearrangement joins TRBV6-6 to TRBJ2-5, with D tentatively TRBD2 (6 bases). The CDR3 is 15 amino acids. Germline lookup yields CDR1 MNHNY and CDR2 SVGAGI (reference sequence). V lost 6 bases and J lost 2, with 16 bases in between. As DNA, the CDR3 is TGTGCCAGCAGCCAGGCGGCTAGCGAGCAAGAGACCCAGTACTTC. It is translated as CASSQAASEQETQYF.

This chain links TRBV29-1 with TRBJ1-1; D gene unclear. This CDR3 has 13 residues. Trimming pared 4 bases from V and 0 bases from J, leaving 9 bases between. Germline CDR1 SQVTM, CDR2 ANQGSEA. The CDR3 loop is CSVAGIMNTEAFF. In DNA form, the CDR3 reads TGCAGCGTTGCCGGGATAATGAACACTGAAGCTTTCTTT.

V is TRBV5-1 and J is TRBJ1-2; TRBD1 aligns across 9 bases. This CDR3 is built from 15 residues. After removal of 0 bases from V and 4 bases from J, the junction contained 4 bases not matched to a gene. CDR1 is SGHRS, CDR2 YFSETQ, per germline. The CDR3 DNA reads TGCGCCAGCAGCTTGGTGACAGGGGGAATCTATGGCTACACCTTC. Translated, it gives CASSLVTGGIYGYTF.

The chain has TRBV19 and TRBJ1-1; possible D gene TRBD1, 6 bases. The V end was cut by 3 bases, the J end by 0 bases, with 20 bases between. The CDR3 sequence is 18 residues long. Germline CDR1 LNHDA, CDR2 SQIVND (reference sequence). For the CDR3, the DNA is TGTGCCAGTAGTATGGGGTCCGGGGGGGGCTCCATGAACACTGAAGCTTTCTTT. It is translated as CASSMGSGGGSMNTEAFF.

J is TRBJ1-1 and V is TRBV2, with D uncertain. The CDR3 covers 14 residues. V was clipped by 3 bases and J by 4 bases, with 12 bases between them. Germline CDR1 reads SNHLY; CDR2 reads FYNNEI. Here the CDR3 reads CASSEFKVSTEAFF. In DNA form, the CDR3 reads TGTGCCAGCAGTGAGTTTAAAGTCAGCACTGAAGCTTTCTTT.

This clone was counted only a few times. The chain uses TRBV5-1 and TRBJ1-2, with TRBD1 identical over 9 bases. V lost 4 bases to trimming and J lost 1 base; unmatched junction nucleotides: 5. The V gene's germline CDR1 is SGHRS and CDR2 YFSETQ. This CDR3 comprises 15 residues. The CDR3 coding sequence is TGCGCCAGCAGCCAAGACAGGGGGGATAACTATGGCTACACCTTC. Translating it yields CASSQDRGDNYGYTF.

The chain links TRBV7-9 to TRBJ2-1, with a weak D call TRBD2 (6 bases). The CDR3 runs to 15 residues. Between the trimmed V and J ends, which lost 3 bases and 2 bases, there was a span of 11 bases. CDR1 SEHNR and CDR2 FQNEAQ come from the germline V gene (reference sequence). Here the CDR3 reads CASSFPGGAYNEQFF. Written as DNA, the CDR3 is TGTGCCAGCAGCTTCCCCGGGGGTGCCTACAATGAGCAGTTCTTC.

Remarks on this clone: A much bigger clone sits one base away, suggesting this may be a read error. The chain carries TRBV12-3 or TRBV12-4 and TRBJ1-2; weak D call: TRBD1 (5 bases). Trimming left V 5 bases short and J 5 bases short, with 12 bases between. The CDR3 runs 13 residues. The CDR3 DNA reads as TGTGCCAGCAGTCCGACGGGGGAGTATGGCTACACCTTC. Amino acid sequence: CASSPTGEYGYTF.

The chain links TRBV24-1 to TRBJ2-2; D remains unclear. Germline V gene data show CDR1 as KGHDR and CDR2 as SFDVKD. There are 13 residues in the CDR3. V lost 3 bases and J 9 bases, leaving 10 bases between the germline ends. The CDR3 DNA is TGTGCCACCAGTGATACAAGGAGTTGGGAGCTGTTTTTT. Protein sequence: CATSDTRSWELFF.

The rearrangement uses TRBV3-1 (or the pseudogene TRBV3-2) and TRBJ1-3; D gene ambiguous. The CDR3 loop spans 13 amino acids. Deletions cut 1 base from V and 7 bases from J, with 8 bases between. Germline values: CDR1 LGHDT, CDR2 YNNKEL (reference sequence). The CDR3 coding sequence is TGTGCCAGCAGCCAAGGGGCCAGGAACACCATATATTTT. Translated, it gives CASSQGARNTIYF.

The chain carries TRBV5-5 and TRBJ1-5; no definite D call. V lost 1 base to trimming and J lost 5 bases, with 10 bases between them. Looked up from germline, CDR1 is SGHKS and CDR2 is YYEKEE (reference sequence). The length of the CDR3 is 14 residues. The CDR3 DNA sequence: TGTGCCAGCAGCTTGCGACGGGAGTATCAGCCCCAGCATTTT. This sequence encodes CASSLRREYQPQHF.

J is TRBJ2-2 and V is TRBV25-1, with D maybe TRBD1 (6 bases). The CDR3 is made up of 16 amino acids. V lost 4 bases and J 7 bases, leaving 19 bases between the germline ends. Germline CDR1 reads MGHDK; CDR2 reads SYGVNS. CDR3 residues: CASSGGLWGFDGELFF. The CDR3 bases are TGTGCCAGCAGTGGGGGGCTGTGGGGATTTGACGGGGAGCTGTTTTTT.

In this sample, this clone turned up a few times. V usage is TRBV5-1 and J usage is TRBJ2-4, with TRBD1 matching over 8 bases. The CDR3 sequence is 14 residues long. J lost 5 bases, V lost 4 bases, and 5 bases had no gene match. Per germline, CDR1 SGHRS and CDR2 YFSETQ. The CDR3 loop reads CASSIGQGQNIQYF. In DNA form, the CDR3 reads TGCGCCAGCAGCATCGGACAGGGCCAAAACATTCAGTACTTC.